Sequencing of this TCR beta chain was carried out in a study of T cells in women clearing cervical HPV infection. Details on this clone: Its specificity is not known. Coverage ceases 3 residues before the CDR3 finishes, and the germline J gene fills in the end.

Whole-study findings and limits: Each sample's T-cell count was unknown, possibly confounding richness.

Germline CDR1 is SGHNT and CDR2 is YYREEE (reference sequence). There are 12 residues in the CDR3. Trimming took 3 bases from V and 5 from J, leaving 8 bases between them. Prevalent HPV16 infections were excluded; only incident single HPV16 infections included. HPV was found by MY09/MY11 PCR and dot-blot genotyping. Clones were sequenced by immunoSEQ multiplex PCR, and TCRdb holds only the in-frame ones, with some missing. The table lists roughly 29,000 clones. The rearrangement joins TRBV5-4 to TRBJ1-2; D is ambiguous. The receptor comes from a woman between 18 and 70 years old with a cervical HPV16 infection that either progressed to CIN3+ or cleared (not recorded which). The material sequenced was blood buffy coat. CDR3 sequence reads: CASSSEVYGYTF. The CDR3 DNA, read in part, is TGTGCCAGCAGCTCTGAGGTTTATGGC.